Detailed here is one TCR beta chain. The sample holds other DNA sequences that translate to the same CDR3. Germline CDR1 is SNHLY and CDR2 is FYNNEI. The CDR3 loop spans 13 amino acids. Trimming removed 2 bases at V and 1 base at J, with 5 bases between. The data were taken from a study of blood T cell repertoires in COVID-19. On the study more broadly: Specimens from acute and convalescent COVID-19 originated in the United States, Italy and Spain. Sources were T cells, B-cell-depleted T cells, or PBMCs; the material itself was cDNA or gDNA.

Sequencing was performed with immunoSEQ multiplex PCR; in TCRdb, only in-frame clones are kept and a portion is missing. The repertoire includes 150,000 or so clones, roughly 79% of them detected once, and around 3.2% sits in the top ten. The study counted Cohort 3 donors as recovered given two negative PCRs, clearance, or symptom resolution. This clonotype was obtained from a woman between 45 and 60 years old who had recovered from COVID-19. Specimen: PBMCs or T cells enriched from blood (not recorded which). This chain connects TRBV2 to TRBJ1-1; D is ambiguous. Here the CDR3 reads CASSENKNTEAFF. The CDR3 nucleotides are TGTGCCAGCAGTGAAAATAAGAACACTGAAGCTTTCTTT. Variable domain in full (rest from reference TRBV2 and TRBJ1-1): EPEVTQTPSHQVTQMGQEVILRCVPISNHLYFYWYRQILGQKVEFLVSFYNNEISEKSEIFDDQFSVERPDGSNFTLKIRSTKLEDSAMYFCASSENKNTEAFFGQGTRLTVV.